A selection of T cell receptor beta chains follows, all from one sample in a study of beta chain features in type 1 diabetes. Clones were read by immunoSEQ multiplex PCR, and TCRdb kept only the in-frame ones, dropping some. The sample has hundreds of thousands of clones, 25% to 35% seen once; the top ten hold about 0.065%. Material: naive CD4+ T cells from blood. The origin of the receptors is a man between 18 and 29 years old in good health. The CDR3 runs from the conserved cysteine through the conserved F or W. A D gene is named only where the DNA matches it firmly. Size values are once, few and many counts, or a class for expanded clones, and some rows have none.

TRBJ1-2 | TRBD1 | NA | TRBV30 | CAWSLGQGANYGYTF | TGTGCCTGGAGTCTCGGACAGGGTGCTAACTATGGCTACACCTTC
TRBJ2-4 | NA | NA | TRBV7-8 | CASSLVARTIQYF | TGTGCCAGCAGCTTAGTTGCGAGAACCATTCAGTACTTC
TRBJ1-2 | NA | NA | TRBV6-5 | CASSAGRNYGYTF | TGTGCCAGCAGTGCGGGACGTAACTATGGCTACACCTTC
TRBJ2-7 | NA | NA | TRBV7-2 | CASSLAPTSYYEQYF | TGTGCCAGCAGCTTAGCGCCGACTTCTTACTACGAGCAGTACTTC
TRBJ2-7 | NA | NA | TRBV29-1 | CSVGVGYEQYF | TGCAGCGTTGGGGTCGGGTACGAGCAGTACTTC
TRBJ2-7 | TRBD1 | few | TRBV29-1 | CSGLGQGYEQYF | TGCAGCGGCCTGGGACAGGGCTACGAGCAGTACTTC
TRBJ2-7 | NA | few | TRBV29-1 | CSVEEGKGQYF | TGCAGCGTTGAAGAGGGGAAGGGGCAGTACTTC
TRBJ2-7 | NA | NA | TRBV30 | CAWSQGQSYEQYF | TGTGCCTGGAGTCAGGGGCAATCCTACGAGCAGTACTTC
TRBJ2-7 | TRBD1 | few | TRBV10-1 | CASSPGTETYEQYF | TGCGCCAGCAGCCCCGGGACAGAGACCTACGAGCAGTACTTC
TRBJ2-7 | NA | NA | TRBV5-1 | CASSLVQTEQYF | TGCGCCAGCAGCTTGGTGCAGACCGAGCAGTACTTC
TRBJ2-2 | NA | NA | TRBV23-1 | CASSQSGLPKNTGELFF | TGCGCCAGCAGTCAATCCGGCCTACCAAAGAACACCGGGGAGCTGTTTTTT
TRBJ1-1 | NA | NA | TRBV5-1 | CASSSGQLNTEAFF | TGCGCCAGCAGCTCTGGACAGCTGAACACTGAAGCTTTCTTT
TRBJ2-5 | TRBD1 | few | TRBV11-2 | CASSADRVQETQYF | TGTGCCAGCAGCGCGGACAGGGTACAAGAGACCCAGTACTTC
TRBJ1-4 | NA | NA | TRBV28 | CASRSGGTNEKLFF | TGTGCCAGCAGGTCTGGGGGGACTAATGAAAAACTGTTTTTT
TRBJ2-1 | NA | few | TRBV19 | CASSISPGRDEQFF | TGTGCCAGTAGTATTAGCCCTGGACGTGATGAGCAGTTCTTC
TRBJ2-2 | TRBD1 | NA | TRBV30 | CAWSLPGQVELFF | TGTGCCTGGAGCCTCCCGGGACAGGTCGAGCTGTTTTTT
TRBJ2-1 | NA | NA | TRBV29-1 | CSVEKGRSYNEQFF | TGCAGCGTTGAAAAGGGACGATCCTACAATGAGCAGTTCTTC
TRBJ1-5 | NA | once | TRBV2 | CASSVESNQPQHF | TGTGCCAGCAGTGTGGAGAGCAATCAGCCCCAGCATTTT
TRBJ2-5 | NA | few | TRBV6-1 | CASSVDRGETQYF | TGTGCCAGCAGTGTGGACCGGGGAGAGACCCAGTACTTC
TRBJ2-4 | NA | NA | TRBV6-1 | CASRDHRVDIQYF | TGTGCCAGCAGGGACCACAGGGTGGACATTCAGTACTTC
TRBJ1-5 | NA | few | TRBV4-1 | CASSQGGDAQPQHF | TGCGCCAGCAGCCAAGGCGGGGATGCTCAGCCCCAGCATTTT
TRBJ1-2 | NA | NA | TRBV5-6 | CASSFKDSVNYGYTF | TGTGCCAGCAGCTTTAAGGACAGCGTTAACTATGGCTACACCTTC
TRBJ2-1 | NA | NA | TRBV4-3 | CASSQVARVGEQFF | TGCGCCAGCAGCCAAGTAGCAAGGGTTGGTGAGCAGTTCTTC
TRBJ2-1 | NA | few | TRBV7-9 | CASQRVSSYNEQFF | TGTGCCAGCCAGCGGGTAAGCTCCTACAATGAGCAGTTCTTC
TRBJ2-1 | TRBD2 | NA | TRBV30 | CAWSVRLSGINEQFF | TGTGCCTGGAGTGTTCGCCTTAGCGGGATAAATGAGCAGTTCTTC
TRBJ2-5 | NA | NA | TRBV7-2 | CASSYSGWETQYF | TGTGCCAGCAGCTACTCCGGATGGGAGACCCAGTACTTC
TRBJ2-3 | NA | NA | TRBV9 | CASSLNGQGSSTDTQYF | TGTGCCAGCAGCCTTAACGGACAAGGGTCTAGCACAGATACGCAGTATTTT
TRBJ2-7 | NA | few | TRBV11-2 | CASSLSRELSYEQYF | TGTGCCAGCAGCTTATCGAGGGAACTCTCCTACGAGCAGTACTTC
TRBJ2-3 | NA | few | TRBV7-9 | CASRERISTDTQYF | TGTGCCAGCCGGGAGCGGATTAGCACAGATACGCAGTATTTT
TRBJ1-2 | NA | few | TRBV29-1 | CSASRQSYGYTF | TGCAGCGCCTCGCGGCAGAGCTATGGCTACACCTTC
TRBJ2-3 | NA | few | TRBV29-1 | CSFRVGDTQYF | TGCAGCTTCAGGGTGGGAGATACGCAGTATTTT
TRBJ2-3 | TRBD2 | NA | TRBV27 | CASKRASGGGDTDTQYF | TGTGCCAGCAAGAGGGCTAGCGGGGGAGGGGACACAGATACGCAGTATTTT
TRBJ1-2 | NA | few | TRBV9 | CASSVGFPDGVDGYTF | TGTGCCAGCAGCGTAGGGTTCCCGGACGGAGTGGACGGCTACACCTTC
TRBJ1-2 | NA | NA | TRBV18 | CASSALRTEFYGYTF | TGTGCCAGCTCAGCGTTAAGGACGGAGTTCTATGGCTACACCTTC
TRBJ1-2 | NA | few | TRBV30 | CAWRVSLQGSGYTF | TGTGCCTGGAGGGTTTCCCTACAGGGTAGCGGCTACACCTTC
TRBJ2-7 | NA | NA | TRBV4-1 | CASSQLTGTGPYEQYF | TGCGCCAGCAGCCAGCTAACCGGGACTGGTCCATACGAGCAGTACTTC
TRBJ2-3 | NA | few | TRBV5-1 | CASSPEGWTDTQYF | TGCGCCAGCAGCCCGGAGGGTTGGACAGATACGCAGTATTTT
TRBJ2-7 | TRBD1 | few | TRBV29-1 | CSVQRDRGPYEQYF | TGCAGCGTCCAGAGGGACAGGGGACCTTACGAGCAGTACTTC
TRBJ2-2 | TRBD2 | NA | TRBV28 | CASSPSGRGTGELFF | TGTGCCAGCAGTCCTAGCGGGAGGGGAACCGGGGAGCTGTTTTTT
TRBJ2-3 | TRBD2 | NA | TRBV7-2 | CASSPRLAGDGTDTQYF | TGTGCCAGCAGCCCAAGACTAGCGGGAGATGGCACAGATACGCAGTATTTT
TRBJ2-1 | TRBD2 | NA | TRBV2 | CASGASGHEQFF | TGTGCCAGCGGGGCTAGCGGCCATGAGCAGTTCTTC
TRBJ2-1 | NA | few | TRBV4-1 | CASSLGQTSSYNEQFF | TGCGCCAGCAGCCTCGGCCAGACAAGCTCCTACAATGAGCAGTTCTTC
TRBJ2-7 | NA | NA | TRBV7-2 | CASSSQGALESEQYF | TGTGCCAGCAGCTCCCAAGGGGCACTAGAGAGCGAGCAGTACTTC
TRBJ2-3 | NA | few | TRBV7-3 | CASSMLAFGTDTQYF | TGTGCCAGCAGCATGCTAGCTTTTGGCACAGATACGCAGTATTTT
TRBJ2-1 | NA | NA | TRBV28 | CASSSLHVSGEQFF | TGTGCCAGCAGTTCTCTTCATGTTAGCGGTGAGCAGTTCTTC
TRBJ2-1 | TRBD2 | NA | TRBV5-1 | CASSPLLAGDYNEQFF | TGCGCCAGCAGCCCCTTACTAGCGGGAGATTACAATGAGCAGTTCTTC
TRBJ1-1 | NA | few | TRBV30 | CAWSVPGRTEAFF | TGTGCCTGGAGTGTACCCGGGAGGACTGAAGCTTTCTTT
TRBJ2-1 | TRBD2 | few | TRBV5-1 | CASSPAQLAGAYNEQFF | TGCGCCAGCAGCCCCGCCCAACTAGCGGGAGCCTACAATGAGCAGTTCTTC
TRBJ1-4 | NA | NA | TRBV5-1 | CASGPGTPVEKLFF | TGCGCCAGCGGGCCCGGGACGCCGGTTGAAAAACTGTTTTTT
TRBJ2-1 | TRBD2 | NA | TRBV27 | CASSLAGGLYNEQFF | TGTGCCAGCAGTTTAGCGGGAGGACTCTACAATGAGCAGTTCTTC
TRBJ2-1 | NA | NA | TRBV29-1 | CSVDPDSYNEQFF | TGCAGCGTTGACCCTGACTCCTACAATGAGCAGTTCTTC
TRBJ2-7 | NA | NA | TRBV5-1 | CASSSAESYEQYF | TGCGCCAGCAGCTCGGCGGAGTCCTACGAGCAGTACTTC
TRBJ2-1 | NA | NA | TRBV14 | CASSSLGSSYNEQFF | TGTGCCAGCAGCTCCCTTGGCAGCTCCTACAATGAGCAGTTCTTC
TRBJ2-1 | TRBD2 | NA | TRBV6-5 | CASRSSGYNEQFF | TGTGCCAGCAGGTCTAGCGGGTACAATGAGCAGTTCTTC
TRBJ2-1 | NA | few | TRBV5-4 | CASSLVADEQFF | TGTGCCAGCAGCCTAGTGGCTGATGAGCAGTTCTTC
TRBJ2-3 | NA | NA | TRBV7-9 | CASSLAGGPVDTQYF | TGTGCCAGCAGCTTAGCCGGCGGGCCGGTAGATACGCAGTATTTT
TRBJ2-1 | NA | NA | TRBV29-1 | CSVVANGYEQFF | TGCAGCGTTGTGGCGAATGGCTATGAGCAGTTCTTC
TRBJ2-1 | NA | NA | TRBV5-1 | CASTGSVLGSYNEQFF | TGCGCCAGCACCGGGTCAGTCTTAGGATCCTACAATGAGCAGTTCTTC
TRBJ2-3 | NA | few | TRBV29-1 | CSVLSTDTQYF | TGCAGCGTTCTTAGCACAGATACGCAGTATTTT